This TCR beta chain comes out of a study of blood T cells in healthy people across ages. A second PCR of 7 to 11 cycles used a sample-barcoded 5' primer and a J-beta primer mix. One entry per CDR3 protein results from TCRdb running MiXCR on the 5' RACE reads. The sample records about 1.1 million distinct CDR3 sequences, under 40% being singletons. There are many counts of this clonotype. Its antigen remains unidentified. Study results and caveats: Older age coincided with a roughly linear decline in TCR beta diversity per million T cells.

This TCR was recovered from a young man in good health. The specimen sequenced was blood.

For the CDR3, the DNA is TGTGCCATCAGCGAATACAAGGGGACCCCTAACTATGGCTACACCTTC. Its protein is CAISEYKGTPNYGYTF. J is TRBJ1-2 and V is TRBV10-3, with D possibly matching TRBD1 (5 bases). The germline gives CDR1 ENHRY, CDR2 SYGVKD. This CDR3 has 16 amino acids. Trimming stripped 6 bases from V and 0 bases from J, with 17 bases between.